The 13 T cell receptor beta chains reported below all come from one sample, sequenced in a study of cytomegalovirus exposure and HLA in healthy donors. The primer mix had 60 Vbeta and 13 Jbeta primers. Produced via immunoSEQ multiplex PCR; TCRdb's table is partial and in-frame only. The table shows 85,000 to 130,000 clones, with roughly three quarters occurring only once. The material sequenced was PBMCs. Every receptor here comes from a middle-aged woman in good health and CMV-seronegative.

The chain uses TRBV7-8 and TRBJ2-7; 8 bases agree with TRBD2. In germline, CDR1 is SGHVS, CDR2 FQNEAQ. This CDR3 is built from 14 residues. With V trimmed by 1 base and J by 5 bases, 4 bases remained unmatched. CDR3: CASSLGRGAHEQYF. The CDR3 DNA is TGTGCCAGCAGCTTAGGGCGGGGGGCCCACGAGCAGTACTTC.

The chain has TRBV4-2 and TRBJ1-1; the D is unclear. In germline, CDR1 is LGHNA, CDR2 YNFKEQ. The germline V and J ends were trimmed by 0 bases and 0 bases, with 8 bases remaining between them. This CDR3 contains 15 residues. The CDR3 DNA follows: TGTGCCAGCAGCCAAGATCCGGTCATGAACACTGAAGCTTTCTTT. Encoded protein: CASSQDPVMNTEAFF.

There are a few counts of this clone. The chain joins TRBV4-1 to TRBJ2-2, with D possibly TRBD1 on 6 matching bases. Germline values: CDR1 MGHRA, CDR2 YSYEKL. The CDR3 loop spans 14 amino acids. V was shortened by 4 bases and J by 5 bases, with 11 bases between the two germline ends. The CDR3 DNA reads TGCGCCAGCAGCCCGCCACAGGGTACCGGGGAGCTGTTTTTT. This gives the protein CASSPPQGTGELFF.

The chain uses TRBV19 and TRBJ1-1, with TRBD1 matching over 7 bases. V was clipped by 10 bases and J by 0 bases; unmatched bases: 5. The CDR3 is made up of 13 amino acids. Germline V CDR1 and CDR2: LNHDA, SQIVND (reference sequence). The CDR3 sequence: CATGDRLNTEAFF. CDR3 bases: TGTGCCACCGGGGACAGATTGAACACTGAAGCTTTCTTT.

This chain uses TRBV5-6 with TRBJ2-7, with 10 bases aligning to TRBD2. The germline CDR1 and CDR2 sequences are SGHDT and YYEEEE. This CDR3 region has 11 residues. V was clipped by 4 bases and J by 11 bases; unmatched bases: 3. CDR3 in amino acids: CASSTGTSEYF. For the CDR3, the DNA is TGTGCCAGCAGCACGGGGACTAGCGAGTACTTC. Looking up the rest from reference TRBV5-6 and TRBJ2-7 gives the full variable domain: DAGVTQSPTHLIKTRGQQVTLRCSPKSGHDTVSWYQQALGQGPQFIFQYYEEEERQRGNFPDRFSGHQFPNYSSELNVNALLLGDSALYLCASSTGTSEYFGPGTRLTVT.

This chain uses TRBV7-9 with TRBJ2-1; 11 positions match TRBD2. V shed 5 bases, J shed 4 bases, and the junction held 4 bases outside the gene matches. Germline values: CDR1 SEHNR, CDR2 FQNEAQ (reference sequence). The CDR3 is 15 residues long. CDR3 DNA sequence: TGTGCCAGCAGCCATTTAGCGGGAGGGTACAATGAGCAGTTCTTC. Amino acid sequence: CASSHLAGGYNEQFF.

This chain links TRBV7-2 with TRBJ2-1, with 10 nucleotides matching TRBD2. Germline V gene data show CDR1 as SGHTA and CDR2 as FQGNSA. This CDR3 is 16 amino acids long. Trimming at V came to 5 bases and at J to 7 bases, leaving 11 bases not matched to a gene. DNA of the CDR3: TGTGCCAGCAGCCGAACGAGGACTAGCGGTCGAAATGAGCAGTTCTTC. Protein sequence: CASSRTRTSGRNEQFF.

The chain employs TRBV10-3 and TRBJ2-5; 7 bases line up with TRBD1. The J call may be in error: the DNA end matches TRBJ2-7 better. The CDR3 covers 16 residues. The germline CDR1 and CDR2 sequences are ENHRY and SYGVKD. CDR3 residues: CAISGFEVVSGGEQYF. DNA of the CDR3: TGTGCCATCAGTGGGTTCGAGGTGGTATCAGGGGGCGAGCAGTACTTC.

This chain links TRBV4-3 with TRBJ1-1, with D maybe TRBD1 (5 bases). This CDR3 has 14 residues. Germline values: CDR1 LGHNA, CDR2 YSLEER. The V gene lost 2 bases and the J gene lost 4 bases, with 11 bases spanning the gap. The CDR3, as DNA: TGCGCCAGCAGCCAATCCCCCAGGGCCACTGAAGCTTTCTTT. This gives the protein CASSQSPRATEAFF.

This clone came up once. The rearrangement links TRBV7-2 to TRBJ1-2; D perhaps matches TRBD1 (5 bases). Per the germline V gene, CDR1 is SGHTA and CDR2 is FQGNSA. The V end lost 2 bases, the J end lost 8 bases, and 12 bases lay between the germline ends. The CDR3 is 13 residues long. The CDR3 sequence: CASSLPGGVGYTF. CDR3 in DNA: TGTGCCAGCAGCTTACCGGGGGGAGTAGGCTACACCTTC.

This clone was seen a handful of times. The chain recombines TRBV18 with TRBJ2-5; the match to TRBD1 covers 8 bases. The CDR3 is made up of 14 amino acids. V dropped 5 bases and J dropped 5; count of bases not matched to a gene: 7. Germline V gives CDR1 KGHSH, CDR2 LQKENI. CDR3 loop: CASSTGQGKETQYF. The CDR3 coding sequence is TGTGCCAGCTCAACTGGACAGGGAAAGGAGACCCAGTACTTC.

For the CDR3, the DNA is TGTGCCAGCAGCTCAGCAGGGCGTCGCTCTGGAAACACCATATATTTT. It yields the protein CASSSAGRRSGNTIYF. The chain combines TRBV7-3 with TRBJ1-3, with D tentatively TRBD1 (5 bases). Germline loops: CDR1 SGHTA, CDR2 FQGTGA. The ends were cut back, 4 bases at V and 0 bases at J, with 13 bases in the middle. The CDR3 runs 16 residues.

The chain joins TRBV5-1 to TRBJ1-1; maybe TRBD1 (6 bases). The CDR3 spans 14 residues. Germline V gives CDR1 SGHRS, CDR2 YFSETQ. The V and J ends lost 4 bases and 7 bases respectively, with 17 bases between them. Here the CDR3 reads CASSVQGGFNEAFF. CDR3 bases: TGCGCCAGCAGCGTACAGGGAGGGTTCAATGAAGCTTTCTTT. Full variable domain (outside the CDR3, taken from reference TRBV5-1 and TRBJ1-1): KAGVTQTPRYLIKTRGQQVTLSCSPISGHRSVSWYQQTPGQGLQFLFEYFSETQRNKGNFPGRFSGRQFSNSRSEMNVSTLELGDSALYLCASSVQGGFNEAFFGQGTRLTVV.